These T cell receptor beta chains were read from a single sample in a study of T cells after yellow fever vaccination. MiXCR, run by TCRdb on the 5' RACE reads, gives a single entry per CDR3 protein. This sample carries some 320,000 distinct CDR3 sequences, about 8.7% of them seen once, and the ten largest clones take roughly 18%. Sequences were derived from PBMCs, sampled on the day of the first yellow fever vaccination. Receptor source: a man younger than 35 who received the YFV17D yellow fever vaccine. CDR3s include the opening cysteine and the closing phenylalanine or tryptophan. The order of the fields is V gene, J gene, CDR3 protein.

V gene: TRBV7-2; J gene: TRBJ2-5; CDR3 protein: CASSLRIAKETQYF
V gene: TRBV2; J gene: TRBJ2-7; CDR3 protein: CGSSRLPYEQYF
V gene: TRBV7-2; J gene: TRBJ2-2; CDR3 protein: CASSWTYTGELFF
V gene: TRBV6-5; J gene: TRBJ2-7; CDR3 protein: CASSYEGDADEQYF
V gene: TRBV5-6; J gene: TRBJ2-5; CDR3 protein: CASSVGGNRDGTQYF
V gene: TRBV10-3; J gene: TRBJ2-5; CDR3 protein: CAITAGAQETQYF
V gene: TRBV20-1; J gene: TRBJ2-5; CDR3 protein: CSAPRSPRETQYF
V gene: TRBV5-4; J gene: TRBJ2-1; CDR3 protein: CASSLPRGAYNEQFF
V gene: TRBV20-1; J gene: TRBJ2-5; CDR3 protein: CSAYDYLSGQTQYF
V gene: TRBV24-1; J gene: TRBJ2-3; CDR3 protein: CATSDSRTDTQYF
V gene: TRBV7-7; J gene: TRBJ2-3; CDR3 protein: CASSYAAGGTDTQYF
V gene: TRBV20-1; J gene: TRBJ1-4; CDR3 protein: CSARGTGLREKLFF
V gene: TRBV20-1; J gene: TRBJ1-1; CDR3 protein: CSATTPTGRNTEAFF
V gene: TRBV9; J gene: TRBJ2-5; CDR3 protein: CASSLRVRGTEETQYF
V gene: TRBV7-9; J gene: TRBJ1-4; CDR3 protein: CASSSSNSRNEKLFF
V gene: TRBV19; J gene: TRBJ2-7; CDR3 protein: CASSAELDEQYF